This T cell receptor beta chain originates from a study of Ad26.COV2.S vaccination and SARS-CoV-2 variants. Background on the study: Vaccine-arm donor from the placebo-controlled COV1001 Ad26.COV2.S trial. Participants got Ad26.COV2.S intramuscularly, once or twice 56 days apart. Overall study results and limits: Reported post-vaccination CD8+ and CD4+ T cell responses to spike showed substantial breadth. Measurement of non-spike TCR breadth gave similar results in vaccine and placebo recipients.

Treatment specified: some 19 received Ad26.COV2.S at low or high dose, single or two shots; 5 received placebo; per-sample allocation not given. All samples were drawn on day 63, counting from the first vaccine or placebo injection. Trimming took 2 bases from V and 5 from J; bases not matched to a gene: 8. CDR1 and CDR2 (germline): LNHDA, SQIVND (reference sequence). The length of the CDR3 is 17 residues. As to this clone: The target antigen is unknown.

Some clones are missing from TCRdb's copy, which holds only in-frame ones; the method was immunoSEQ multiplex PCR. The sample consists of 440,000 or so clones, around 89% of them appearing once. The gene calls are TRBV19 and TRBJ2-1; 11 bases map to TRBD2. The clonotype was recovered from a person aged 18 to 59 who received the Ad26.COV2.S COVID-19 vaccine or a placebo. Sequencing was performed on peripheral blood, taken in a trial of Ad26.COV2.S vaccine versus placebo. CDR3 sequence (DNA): TGTGCCAGTAGTATATCTCTAGCGGGAGGTGTAAACAATGAGCAGTTCTTC. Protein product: CASSISLAGGVNNEQFF. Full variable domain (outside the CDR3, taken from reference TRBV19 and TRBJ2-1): DGGITQSPKYLFRKEGQNVTLSCEQNLNHDAMYWYRQDPGQGLRLIYYSQIVNDFQKGDIAEGYSVSREKKESFPLTVTSAQKNPTAFYLCASSISLAGGVNNEQFFGPGTRLTVL.